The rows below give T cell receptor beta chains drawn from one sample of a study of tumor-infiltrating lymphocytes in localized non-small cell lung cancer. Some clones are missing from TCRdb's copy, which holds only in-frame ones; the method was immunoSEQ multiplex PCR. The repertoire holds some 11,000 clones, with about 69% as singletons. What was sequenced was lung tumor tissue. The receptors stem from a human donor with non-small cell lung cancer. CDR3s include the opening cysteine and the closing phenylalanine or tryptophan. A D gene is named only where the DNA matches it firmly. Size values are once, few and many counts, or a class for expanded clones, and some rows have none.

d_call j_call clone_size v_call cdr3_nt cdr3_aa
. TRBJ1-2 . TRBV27 TGTGCCAGCGCTCGGGCAGGGATCTATGGCTACACCTTC CASARAGIYGYTF
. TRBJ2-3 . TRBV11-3 TGTGCCAGCAGCCAAAGAAGCACAGATACGCAGTATTTT CASSQRSTDTQYF
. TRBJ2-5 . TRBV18 TGTGCCAGCTCACCTGAAGTTCATCGTGAGACCCAGTACTTC CASSPEVHRETQYF
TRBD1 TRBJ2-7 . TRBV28 TGTGCCAGCATTACAGGGGGCTACTCCTACGAGCAGTACTTC CASITGGYSYEQYF
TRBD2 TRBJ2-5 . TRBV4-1 TGCGCCAGCAGCCAAGCGACTAGCGTCGTGGAAAAAGAGACCCAGTACTTC CASSQATSVVEKETQYF
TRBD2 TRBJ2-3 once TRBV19 TGTGCCAGTAGCTCCAGCGGGGTAGGAGATACGCAGTATTTT CASSSSGVGDTQYF
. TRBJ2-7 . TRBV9 TGTGCCAGCAGCGTAGGGCCCGAGGGCGAGCAGTACTTC CASSVGPEGEQYF
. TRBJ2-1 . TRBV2 TGTGCCAGCAGTGATAAGTTCTTTAGCTCCTACAATGAGCAGTTCTTC CASSDKFFSSYNEQFF
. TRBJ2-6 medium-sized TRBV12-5 TGTGCTAGTGGTTACAACTCTGGGGCCAACGTCCTGACTTTC CASGYNSGANVLTF
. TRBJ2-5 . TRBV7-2 TGTGCCAGCAGCCCTGAGCCAAGGCAAGAGACCCAGTACTTC CASSPEPRQETQYF
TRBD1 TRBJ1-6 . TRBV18 TGTGCCAGCTCACCCCACGGGACAGGGGTTGTCCTATATAATTCACCCCTCCACTTT CASSPHGTGVVLYNSPLHF
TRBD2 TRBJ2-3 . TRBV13 TGTGCCAGCAGCTTAGGATGGGGGCTAGCGGGGCGGATGAGCACAGATACGCAGTATTTT CASSLGWGLAGRMSTDTQYF
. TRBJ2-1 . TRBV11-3 TGTGCCAGCAGCCCCGGTCCGGGGGATGAGCAGTTCTTC CASSPGPGDEQFF
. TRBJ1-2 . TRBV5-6 TGTGCCAGCAGCGTAACAGGGACCTACACCTTC CASSVTGTYTF
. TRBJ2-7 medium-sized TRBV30 TGTGCCTGGAGGATTAGCGGAAACTCCTACGAGCAGTACTTC CAWRISGNSYEQYF
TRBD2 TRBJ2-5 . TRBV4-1 TGCGCCAGCAGCCAAGTGGCTAGCGGGTGGGAGACCCAGTACTTC CASSQVASGWETQYF
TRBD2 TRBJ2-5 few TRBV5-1 TGCGCCAGCAGCTTGGCCCTTGGTAGCGGGGGAGTTGAGACCCAGTACTTC CASSLALGSGGVETQYF
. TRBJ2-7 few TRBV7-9 TGTGCCAGCAGCTTCCTATCCGAGCAGTACTTC CASSFLSEQYF
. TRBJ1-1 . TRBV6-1 TGTGCCAGCAGTGATGGCCACCCACTGAACACTGAAGCTTTCTTT CASSDGHPLNTEAFF
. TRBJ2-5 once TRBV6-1 TGTGCCAGCAGTGAAATTAGGGCTCAAGAGACCCAGTACTTC CASSEIRAQETQYF